Presented here are 12 T cell receptor beta chains from one specimen sequenced in a study of T cells in Graves' hyperthyroidism and ophthalmopathy. Authors of the study amplified TCR beta CDR3 regions from RNA transcripts. TCR CDR3 regions were first amplified by RT-PCR with HTBI primers. TCRdb called the multiplex PCR reads again in MiXCR, with one record for every CDR3 protein. The sample includes approximately 430,000 distinct CDR3 sequences, 14% to 15% seen only once; the top ten take 13%. Material for sequencing was blood. The receptor source for this set is a man younger than 35 with Graves' ophthalmopathy.

This clonotype was seen more than once but under ten times. J is TRBJ1-5 and V is TRBV6-1, with D maybe TRBD1 (5 bases). Trimming shortened V by 6 bases and J by 0 bases, and 12 bases separated the two germline ends. The CDR3 is 15 residues long. Germline V gives CDR1 MNHNS, CDR2 SASEGT. In nucleotides, the CDR3 is TGTGCCAGCAGACCGGGGCAAAATAGCAATCAGCCCCAGCATTTT. Its protein is CASRPGQNSNQPQHF.

This clonotype was recorded a few times. The chain has TRBV10-1 and TRBJ1-6; D is unclear. V lost 5 bases and J lost 8, with 10 bases in between. CDR1 is WNHNN and CDR2 is SYGVQD in the germline V gene (reference sequence). The CDR3 extends over 13 amino acids. CDR3 nucleotides: TGCGCCAGCAGTTTCATCCGGGATTCACCCCTCCACTTT. Translating it yields CASSFIRDSPLHF.

This clonotype was observed many times. For the CDR3, the DNA is TGCGCCAGCAGCTTGGCCCTAGAGTCTTACAATGAGCAGTTCTTC. As protein: CASSLALESYNEQFF. The chain uses TRBV5-1 and TRBJ2-1; no firm D call. V dropped 0 bases and J dropped 4 bases, with 11 bases sitting between them. CDR3 length equals 15 residues. Germline V gives CDR1 SGHRS, CDR2 YFSETQ.

This clonotype occurred many times. V is TRBV20-1 and J is TRBJ2-7; 10 bases agree with TRBD2. Germline assignment: CDR1 DFQATT and CDR2 SNEGSKA (reference sequence). The CDR3 contains 15 residues. With 0 bases clipped from V and 5 bases from J, the junction kept 7 bases outside the gene matches. The CDR3 coding sequence is TGCAGTGCTAGAGATCGGCTAGCGGGAGTTCACGAGCAGTACTTC. Protein sequence: CSARDRLAGVHEQYF.

The rearrangement links TRBV5-8 to TRBJ2-7; D is unclear. CDR1 and CDR2 (germline): SGHTS, YDEGEE. V shed 1 base and J shed 3 bases, with 8 bases lying between them. The CDR3 consists of 13 residues. In nucleotides, the CDR3 is TGTGCCAGCAGCTTGCGACTGCACTACGAGCAGTACTTC. Its translation: CASSLRLHYEQYF. The variable domain in full, with the rest retrieved from reference TRBV5-8 and TRBJ2-7, is EAGVTQSPTHLIKTRGQQATLRCSPISGHTSVYWYQQALGLGLQFLLWYDEGEERNRGNFPPRFSGRQFPNYSSELNVNALELEDSALYLCASSLRLHYEQYFGPGTRLTVT.

This chain joins TRBV4-1 and TRBJ2-2; TRBD1 aligns across 11 bases. There are 19 residues in the CDR3. The junction had 16 bases not matched to a gene; V was cut back by 4 bases and J by 6 bases. Per germline, CDR1 MGHRA and CDR2 YSYEKL. The DNA of the CDR3 is TGCGCCAGCAGCCTCGTAGGAAGGGACAGGGGGGTGCTAGCCGGGGAGCTGTTTTTT. Residues: CASSLVGRDRGVLAGELFF.

This chain joins TRBV18 and TRBJ2-2, with D perhaps matching TRBD2 (5 bases). Germline CDR1 and CDR2: KGHSH and LQKENI. The V end was cut by 5 bases, the J end by 0 bases, with 10 bases between. This CDR3 has 15 residues. The CDR3 DNA reads as TGTGCCAGCTCATCTCTGGGAGCGAACACCGGGGAGCTGTTTTTT. It encodes CASSSLGANTGELFF.

This clonotype was observed at least ten times. This chain connects TRBV7-9 to TRBJ2-3; TRBD2 aligns across 14 bases. Germline V CDR1 and CDR2: SEHNR, FQNEAQ (reference sequence). The CDR3 consists of 19 residues. With 5 bases clipped from V and 4 bases from J, the junction kept 14 bases outside the gene matches. The CDR3 bases are TGTGCCAGCAGCGGACTAGCGGGGGGCCTACAGGGCTCCCCAGATACGCAGTATTTT. This translates into CASSGLAGGLQGSPDTQYF.

This clonotype has a count of ten or more. The J gene is TRBJ1-6, the V gene TRBV27; D is ambiguous. Germline CDR1 reads MNHEY; CDR2 reads SMNVEV (reference sequence). CDR3 length equals 15 residues. Trimming left V 5 bases short and J 6 bases short, with 14 bases between. CDR3: CASSIQSLGNSPLHF. Written as DNA, the CDR3 is TGTGCCAGCAGTATACAGAGTCTCGGTAATTCACCCCTCCACTTT.

This clonotype was detected many times. The chain has TRBV6-1 and TRBJ2-7, with a tentative D call TRBD1 (5 bases). The CDR3 consists of 13 residues. The V end lost 10 bases, the J end lost 0 bases, and 13 bases lay between the germline ends. Germline CDR1 reads MNHNS; CDR2 reads SASEGT. Here the CDR3 reads CATRTKSSYEQYF. The CDR3, as DNA: TGTGCCACCCGGACAAAAAGCTCCTACGAGCAGTACTTC.

A few counts support this clonotype. This sequence joins TRBV4-1 and TRBJ2-5; 7 nucleotides match TRBD1. Germline V gives CDR1 MGHRA, CDR2 YSYEKL. V dropped 3 bases and J dropped 5; count of bases not matched to a gene: 9. The length of the CDR3 is 15 residues. For the CDR3, the DNA is TGCGCCAGCAGCCAGGGGAAGGGGGCGGGTGAGACCCAGTACTTC. It is translated as CASSQGKGAGETQYF.

The CDR3 reads CASSFAEPYEQYF. CDR3 sequence (DNA): TGCGCCAGCAGCTTCGCCGAACCCTACGAGCAGTACTTC. The chain uses TRBV5-1 and TRBJ2-7; D is ambiguous. The germline CDR1 and CDR2 sequences are SGHRS and YFSETQ. The ends were cut back, 2 bases at V and 2 bases at J, with 8 bases in the middle. The CDR3 has 13 residues.